The source of this T cell receptor (beta chain) is a study of CD8 T cells in ankylosing spondylitis. The study's findings and limits: Blood from ankylosing spondylitis patients appeared to carry a characteristic roughly 8-variant TCR beta motif.

There are a few counts of this clonotype. What it binds is not known. Trimming took off 5 bases at V and 6 bases at J, with 14 bases between the two ends. The CDR3 is 14 residues long. Using its own MiXCR run on the 5' RACE reads, TCRdb lists one record per CDR3 protein. The sample holds about 220,000 distinct CDR3 sequences; around 20% are singletons and the top ten take more than 40%. The sample comprised blood, either unsorted or a sorted T cell fraction (not recorded which). This rearrangement joins TRBV12-3 or TRBV12-4 to TRBJ2-1, with D perhaps being TRBD1 or TRBD2 (5 bases each). The receptor was isolated from a male donor with ankylosing spondylitis. The CDR3 is CASSPDGTINEQFF. CDR3 in DNA: TGTGCCAGCAGTCCGGACGGGACGATCAATGAGCAGTTCTTC.